This T cell receptor beta chain was sequenced in a study of CD8 T cells in ankylosing spondylitis. General study findings and limits: Disease-linked clones reportedly concentrated significantly in matched ankylosing spondylitis synovial fluid.

The sample holds many counts of this clonotype. Its matching antigen is unknown. V gave up 5 bases and J gave up 13 bases; unmatched junction bases: 7. Germline V lookup: CDR1 DFQATT, CDR2 SNEGSKA (reference sequence). This CDR3 region has 11 residues. Molecular-barcoded quantitative 5'-RACE produced these TCR beta libraries. TCRdb fed the 5' RACE reads into MiXCR, producing one record per CDR3 protein. Of a few hundred thousand distinct CDR3 sequences listed, roughly 11% are singletons. The J gene is TRBJ2-1, the V gene TRBV20-1; 8 nucleotides align to TRBD1. The sequence was collected from a female donor with ankylosing spondylitis or in good health (not recorded which). The sample consisted of blood, either unsorted or a sorted T cell fraction (not recorded which). CDR3 protein: CSALDRVNQFF. As DNA, the CDR3 is TGCAGTGCTCTGGACAGGGTCAACCAGTTCTTC.